The present T cell receptor (beta chain) was sequenced within a study of cytomegalovirus exposure and HLA in healthy donors (dated by TCRdb to about 2017). About the study as a whole: In an earlier analysis of roughly 500 of the donors, 250 to 300 Gb of sequence data and 120 million or so unique TCR beta sequences from roughly 180 million T cells were reported. An early release covering more than 500 HLA-typed donors comprised approximately 300 gigabases of sequencing data and around 86 million unique TCR sequences. Donor age, sex, ethnicity and CMV serostatus were collected together with the repertoire data. Every discovery cohort repertoire had been produced on one sequencing platform. The study combined high-throughput TCR immunosequencing, statistical association of individual TCRs with disease status, and machine learning to predict cytomegalovirus infection status. Of the approximately 400 genotyped donors, 70% to 90% were placed in the genetic ancestry cluster associated with self-reported Caucasian donors. An earlier analysis of around 540 of the donors applied high-throughput TCR beta sequencing to assess whether each TCR beta V gene segment acted as functional or pseudogenic. HLA typing covered class I and class II loci at four-digit resolution. Typing coverage varied by locus: roughly 629-640 donors for A, B, C, DRB1 and DQB1; more than 500 for DQA1; more than 600 for DPA1; roughly 470 for DPB1. A later analysis re-examined previously published TCR beta repertoires from 610 or so donors and added high-resolution HLA genotyping to investigate patterns of TCR occurrence. Using immunosequencing, the study profiled T cell repertoires from about 610 subjects and related those repertoires to cytomegalovirus serostatus. The later analysis used no new phenotypic data to find candidate immune exposures, relying instead on TCR beta sequences and their occurrence across donors. Roughly 5 DR-DQ haplotypes were treated as single units for association and clustering because of strong linkage in the cohort. Among roughly 370 genotyped donors of the cohort, an average of 235,054 unique TCR beta nucleotide sequences were sequenced per donor, approximately 20% of them non-productive. A separate validation cohort of about 110 different subjects was used in addition to the 666-subject first cohort. The study was designed to test whether signatures of past pathogen exposure could be identified by cataloging public T cell receptors. A later genetic analysis used genome-wide SNP genotypes for about 60% of the roughly 700 donors, treating that subset as a discovery cohort. Broad study findings and their caveats: Approximately 16 rarely observed V segments, including chromosome 9 orphons, were excluded from the earlier analysis of about 500 of the donors because counts were too low. In vitro tests confirmed that a few of the cytomegalovirus-associated TCR beta chains recognize cytomegalovirus antigens. Linkage disequilibrium might explain the correlated functional status among segregating V segments, but an unknown experimental factor could not be excluded. It was suggested by the authors that the approach could potentially be generalized to other disease states and immunological phenotypes. In an earlier analysis of more than 450 of the donors, most TCR beta V segments were observed in productive rearrangements about 87% or about 30% of the time, broadly matching IMGT annotations. In a later analysis, TCR association rates were found to vary across HLA loci, with the most associated TCRs seen for DRB1 alleles and the fewest for HLA-C alleles. In a later genetic analysis, fewer N-insertions in productive TCRs were reported among donors in an Asian-associated ancestry cluster than the roughly 710-donor mean. Presence/absence analyses assumed roughly uniform sequencing depth across donors, an assumption that may not hold. The study gave a list of around 170 TCR beta chains associated with cytomegalovirus. A group of highly shared sequence variants was considered likely to be a technical artifact of the sequencing pipeline. Most TCR sequences were observed very rarely across donors, whereas some public TCRs were present in many individuals. Compared with equally common non-associated chains, HLA-associated TCR beta chains in a later analysis were more clonally expanded and had lower generation probabilities. Some IMGT-functional V segments, including TRBV6-2 and TRBV6-3, could not be told apart with the 87-base-pair reads, so those segments were excluded. Assigning TCR associations to individual alleles was difficult when HLA alleles, especially DR and DQ, strongly co-occurred. Specific HLA alleles were associated with 15,000 to 20,000 TCR beta sequences at a false discovery rate of 0.05 in a later analysis. Cytomegalovirus status was reported to be diagnosed by the classifier with high specificity and sensitivity in both the original and validation cohorts. According to a later analysis, most CMV-associated TCR beta chains appeared to be HLA-restricted, and the HLA associations seemed to be driven largely by CMV exposure. In this cohort, only TCR beta chains were sequenced, and detectable features were limited by the absence of alpha or paired-chain data. For the cohort, immune exposure information was limited to CMV serostatus. A later genetic analysis associated a missense DCLRE1C variant with V-gene and J-gene trimming of TCR beta chains, and an independent cohort replicated the association. A further reported finding was that TCR beta sequences accurately predicted the HLA-A and HLA-B alleles for most subjects in the first cohort. According to a later analysis, parvovirus B19, influenza, CMV and Epstein-Barr virus appeared linked to several top co-occurrence clusters. Because HLA typing was unavailable for some donors at each locus, only the typed subset was used in association tests.

Library preparation was by the immunoSEQ multiplex PCR assay. For the multiplex PCR, a mixture combining 60 forward primers for TCR Vbeta segments and 13 reverse primers for TCR Jbeta segments was used. Amplification of the CDR3 region of rearranged TCR beta genes was performed with a multiplex PCR assay on genomic DNA. Amplified TCR beta libraries were sequenced as 87-base-pair reads on the Illumina HiSeq System. In the paper's pipeline: A later analysis counted approximately 84 million unique TCR beta chains across the 640 or so repertoires, and some 12 million of these chains were shared by at least two donors. A nearest-neighbor algorithm error-corrected the raw reads and collapsed the reads into unique sequences, merging closely related sequences to remove PCR and sequencing errors. Alignment of CDR3 sequences to IMGT reference sequences was used to assign V, D and J gene segments. Each retained sequence needed at least a six-nucleotide match to both a V gene segment and a J gene segment. A rearrangement was called productive if the CDR3 had no stop codons and remained in frame with V and J, and every other rearrangement was called non-productive. CDR3 was defined according to IMGT convention as the region running from the second conserved V-encoded cysteine to the conserved J-encoded phenylalanine. The earlier analysis of about 500 of the donors excluded sequences that lacked an unambiguous match to a single V gene segment. An earlier analysis of approximately 590 of the donors classified V segments as functional when productive rearrangements were above 56.7% and as segregating when the standard deviation between donors was above 5%. To diagnose cytomegalovirus status from the catalog of TCR beta chain sequences, a statistical classification framework was built. In a later analysis, TCR nucleotide sequences were compared against IMGT/GENE-DB human TR gene sequences so that V and J genes could be assigned. Using the TCRdist pipeline, a later analysis assigned CDR3 sequences along with most-parsimonious VDJ recombination scenarios. In a later analysis, every TCR beta chain was defined by the combination of its CDR3 amino acid sequence and its V-gene family, and reads without a unique V-gene family were dropped. To address suspected cross-contamination and a sequencing artifact, a later analysis removed approximately 590 highly shared, low-generation-probability nucleotide sequences. In a later analysis, a clonal expansion index was calculated for each public chain from normalized within-repertoire ranks of inferred template counts. In a later analysis, generation probabilities were computed with a VDJ recombination model fitted to out-of-frame rearrangements, and the resulting probabilities were checked against IGoR. In a later analysis, hypergeometric tests were used to score TCR-TCR, TCR-HLA and TCR-CMV co-occurrence, with a repertoire-size bias correction applied to TCR pairs. False discovery rates were estimated in a later analysis by permuting HLA or CMV assignments 20 times. In a later analysis, co-occurring TCRs were grouped with DBSCAN, and TCRdist sequence similarity was added when clustering was performed within HLA-allele-positive subsets. Repertoires with fewer than 30,000 or more than 120,000 public chains, plus five repertoires with anomalous nucleotide sharing, were excluded from co-occurrence clustering. Held by TCRdb, this immuneACCESS table contains in-frame sequences only and omits some clones. Under half of the omission traces to an unresolved V gene where checked; the cause of the rest is unknown. That table supplies the V and J calls and clone size; D and trimming were determined from the DNA. The table for this sample lists 250,000 to 350,000 clones; 80% of them were counted only once. The biggest ten clones account for less than 0.4% of the sample.

Inclusive of the bounding cysteine and phenylalanine, the CDR3 is 15 residues long. Only CDR3 DNA remains: 45 bases, in frame from the first base. The germline V gene specifies MNHNS as CDR1 and SASEGT as CDR2. V trim: 6 bases; J trim: 1 base; unmatched bases: 4. Comments on this clone: This receptor's antigen is unknown. Per-nucleotide qualities are absent, and no much larger clonotype sits a single base away.

The cohort comprised more than 550 healthy bone marrow donors. At the time of sampling, every cohort member was nominally healthy, though immune exposures that went unrecorded were likely present. The donor tested CMV seronegative and was one of the 352 seronegative cohort members. Each donor provided a peripheral blood sample, and peripheral blood mononuclear cells were used for TCR beta sequencing. Genomic DNA was extracted from the blood cell samples with the Qiagen DNeasy Blood Extraction Kit. Sequenced sample: PBMCs. The receptor's source is a girl aged 2-10 years in good health and CMV-seronegative. The chain joins TRBV6-1 to TRBJ2-5; 11 bases in the middle match TRBD2. The nucleotide sequence reads TGTGCCAGCAGCTATCTAGCGGGGGGCCAAGAGACCCAGTACTTC. Its coded protein is CASSYLAGGQETQYF.